This TCR beta chain was recovered during a study of cytomegalovirus exposure and HLA in healthy donors (dated by TCRdb to 2015 to 2018). Context from the whole study: In an earlier analysis of approximately 500 of the donors, around 300 Gb of sequence data and 117 million unique TCR beta sequences from about 179 million T cells were reported. A later genetic analysis took genome-wide SNP genotypes for about 65% of the 666 donors and used that subset as a discovery cohort. Rather than drawing on any new phenotypic data, the later analysis identified candidate immune exposures from TCR beta sequences and the way those sequences occurred across donors. Every repertoire in the discovery cohort had been generated on one and the same sequencing platform. Along with the approximately 650-subject first cohort, a separate validation cohort of 120 different subjects was used. The study aimed to test whether signatures of past pathogen exposure could be identified by cataloging public T cell receptors. The study profiled the T cell repertoires of under 850 subjects by immunosequencing and related them to cytomegalovirus serostatus. Typing coverage varied by locus: roughly 620-630 donors for A, B, C, DRB1 and DQB1; roughly 560 for DQA1; around 610 for DPA1; around 450 for DPB1. In an earlier analysis of a few hundred of the donors, high-throughput TCR beta sequencing was used to judge whether each TCR beta V gene segment behaved as functional or pseudogenic. Of the roughly 400 genotyped donors, roughly 76% were placed in the genetic ancestry cluster associated with self-reported Caucasian donors. The study combined high-throughput TCR immunosequencing, statistical association of individual TCRs with disease status, and machine learning to predict cytomegalovirus infection status. Across around 400 genotyped donors of the cohort, an average of about 240,000 unique TCR beta nucleotide sequences per donor were sequenced, and roughly 18% of those sequences were non-productive. In a later analysis, previously published TCR beta repertoires from 550 to 750 donors were re-analyzed and high-resolution HLA genotyping was added so that TCR occurrence patterns could be studied. Alongside the repertoire data, information on donor age, sex, ethnicity and CMV serostatus was compiled. Five DR-DQ haplotypes were treated as single units for association and clustering because of strong linkage in the cohort. Roughly 300 gigabases of sequencing data and tens of millions of unique TCR sequences were included in an early release covering around 650 HLA-typed donors. HLA typing included class I and class II loci at four-digit resolution.

From cysteine to phenylalanine, the CDR3 is 14 amino acids long. The kept DNA is CDR3 alone, 42 bases in frame from the first base. From a lookup of the germline V gene (reference sequence), CDR1 and CDR2 are MNHEY and SMNVEV. V loses 2 bases at its end and J loses 5 bases; junction bases beyond the gene matches: 4. On the study overall, not on this receptor specifically: According to a later analysis, TCR association rates differed among HLA loci, with DRB1 alleles showing the most associated TCRs and HLA-C alleles showing the fewest. Roughly uniform sequencing depth across donors was assumed in presence/absence analyses, although this assumption may not hold. Immune exposure information for the cohort was limited to CMV serostatus. In both the original and validation cohorts, the classifier was reported to diagnose cytomegalovirus status with high specificity and sensitivity. Because HLA typing was unavailable for some donors at each locus, only the typed subset was used in association tests. Linkage disequilibrium might explain the correlated functional status among segregating V segments, but an unknown experimental factor could not be ruled out. This cohort had only TCR beta chains sequenced, and the lack of alpha or paired-chain data limited which features could be detected. An association between a missense DCLRE1C variant and V-gene and J-gene trimming of TCR beta chains was found in a later genetic analysis and replicated in an independent cohort. In a later analysis, around 17,000 TCR beta sequences were associated with specific HLA alleles at a false discovery rate of 0.05. In vitro tests confirmed that a few of the cytomegalovirus-associated TCR beta chains recognize cytomegalovirus antigens. In a later analysis, HLA-associated TCR beta chains were found to be more clonally expanded and to have lower generation probabilities than equally common non-associated chains. A later genetic analysis reported fewer N-insertions in productive TCRs among donors in an Asian-associated ancestry cluster than the roughly 650-donor mean. A further reported finding was that TCR beta sequences accurately predicted the HLA-A and HLA-B alleles for most subjects in the first cohort. In a later analysis, several top co-occurrence clusters were reported to appear linked to parvovirus B19, influenza, CMV and Epstein-Barr virus. The study listed 164 TCR beta chains as associated with cytomegalovirus. While some public TCRs were present in many individuals, most TCR sequences turned up only very rarely across donors. A later analysis found that most CMV-associated TCR beta chains appeared HLA-restricted, with HLA associations seemingly driven largely by CMV exposure. It was suggested by the authors that the approach could potentially be generalized to other disease states and immunological phenotypes. In an earlier analysis of approximately 590 of the donors, most TCR beta V segments were observed in productive rearrangements about 90% or about 30% of the time, broadly matching IMGT annotations. A group of highly shared sequence variants was considered likely to be a technical artifact of the sequencing pipeline. Assigning TCR associations to individual alleles was difficult when HLA alleles, especially DR and DQ, strongly co-occurred. Because counts were too low, some 16 rarely observed V segments, including chromosome 9 orphons, were excluded from the earlier analysis of 587 of the donors. The 87-base-pair reads could not distinguish some IMGT-functional V segments, including TRBV6-2 and TRBV6-3, so those segments were excluded.

In total, 600 or so healthy bone marrow donors made up the cohort. Cohort members were all nominally healthy when sampled, although unrecorded immune exposures were likely present. The donor tested CMV seropositive and was one of the 289 seropositive cohort members. A peripheral blood sample was collected from each donor, and TCR beta sequencing was performed on peripheral blood mononuclear cells. The Qiagen DNeasy Blood Extraction Kit was used to extract genomic DNA from the blood cell samples. Library creation used the immunoSEQ multiplex PCR assay. For the multiplex PCR, a mixture combining 60 forward primers for TCR Vbeta segments and 13 reverse primers for TCR Jbeta segments was used. The CDR3 region of rearranged TCR beta genes was amplified from genomic DNA with a multiplex PCR assay. The Illumina HiSeq System was used to sequence the amplified TCR beta libraries as 87-base-pair reads. The paper's processing steps were these. In a later analysis, tens of millions of unique TCR beta chains were counted across the roughly 610 repertoires, and roughly 11 million of these chains were shared by at least two donors. Raw reads were error-corrected and collapsed into unique sequences with a nearest-neighbor algorithm that merged closely related sequences to remove PCR and sequencing errors. V, D and J gene segments were assigned by aligning CDR3 sequences to IMGT reference sequences. For a sequence to be retained, a match of at least six nucleotides was required to both a V gene segment and a J gene segment. Rearrangements were classified as productive when the CDR3 lacked stop codons and remained in frame with V and J, and all other rearrangements were classified as non-productive. CDR3 was defined according to IMGT convention as the region running from the second conserved V-encoded cysteine to the conserved J-encoded phenylalanine. In an earlier analysis of around 640 of the donors, sequences lacking an unambiguous match to a single V gene segment were excluded. In an earlier analysis of 587 of the donors, V segments were called functional above 56.7% productive rearrangements and were called segregating when the between-donor standard deviation exceeded 5%. A statistical classification framework was built to diagnose cytomegalovirus status from the catalog of TCR beta chain sequences. In a later analysis, V and J genes were assigned by comparing TCR nucleotide sequences against IMGT/GENE-DB human TR gene sequences. Using the TCRdist pipeline, a later analysis assigned CDR3 sequences along with most-parsimonious VDJ recombination scenarios. In a later analysis, each TCR beta chain was defined by its CDR3 amino acid sequence together with its V-gene family, and reads lacking a unique V-gene family were excluded. A later analysis removed 600 or so highly shared, low-generation-probability nucleotide sequences to deal with suspected cross-contamination and a sequencing artifact. A later analysis calculated a clonal expansion index for each public chain from normalized within-repertoire ranks of inferred template counts. In a later analysis, generation probabilities were computed with a VDJ recombination model fitted to out-of-frame rearrangements, and the resulting probabilities were checked against IGoR. A later analysis scored TCR-TCR, TCR-HLA and TCR-CMV co-occurrence with hypergeometric tests, applying a repertoire-size bias correction to TCR pairs. A later analysis estimated false discovery rates by permuting HLA or CMV assignments 20 times. A later analysis grouped co-occurring TCRs with DBSCAN, adding TCRdist sequence similarity when clustering within HLA-allele-positive subsets. Co-occurrence clustering excluded repertoires with fewer than 30,000 or more than 120,000 public chains, plus five with anomalous nucleotide sharing. In its TCRdb copy, this immuneACCESS table keeps in-frame sequences only and misses some clones. Where compared with another copy, unresolved V genes explain less than half of these, and the others have no known cause. Clonal size and the V and J genes are those of that table, whereas D and trimming came from the DNA. In this sample the table shows approximately 240,000 clones, 82% of which occur a single time. The ten largest clones represent 4.5% to 6% of the sample.

Comments on this clone: Its antigen is unknown. Base qualities were left out, and no much larger clone turns up one base away.

Source material: PBMCs. The chain is made from TRBV27 and TRBJ2-7; the central 9 bases match TRBD1. This receptor was taken from a woman aged 40 to 50 in good health and CMV-seropositive. The DNA reads TGTGCCAGCAGTTTACGGGACAGGGACAACGAGCAGTACTTC. This translates into CASSLRDRDNEQYF.